The T cell receptor beta chain described here comes from a study of Tregs in tolerant kidney transplant recipients. Study-wide background: Mixed chimerism was transient after nonmyeloablative marrow transplants from related graft donors.

Study-wide findings and caveats: No direct test of biological reproducibility was done here.

Unstimulated Tregs (CD4+CD25+CD127-) and CD4+CD25- non-Tregs were sorted from PBMCs. The CDR3 loop spans 17 amino acids. Germline V gives CDR1 SGHTA, CDR2 FQGNSA. V was pared by 5 bases and J by 5 bases, with 15 bases of the junction left unmatched. Here immunoSEQ multiplex PCR was the method, and the copy in TCRdb shows in-frame clones only, minus some. This table has about 83,000 clones, roughly 98% appearing once. Comment on this clone: Its antigen is not identified.

The sequence was collected from a human donor who received a combined kidney and bone marrow transplant. The chain joins TRBV7-2 to TRBJ1-1; TRBD1 aligns across 9 bases. Here the sequenced sample was CD4+ T cells from blood, taken before the transplant. The CDR3 region is CASSPLGTGYGWTEAFF. The CDR3, as DNA: TGTGCCAGCAGCCCCCTTGGGACAGGGTATGGTTGGACTGAAGCTTTCTTT.